The rows below give T cell receptor beta chains drawn from one sample of a study of vaccination and CD4 T cells after COVID-19. TCRdb ran MiXCR on the PCR reads and lists one entry per CDR3 protein. The sample gives around 21,000 distinct CDR3 sequences, less than 60% of which show up once; 2% to 3% is in the top ten. Their antigens remain unidentified. Sequenced here: CD4+ T cells from blood, cultured in vitro, sampled after SARS-CoV-2 vaccination. The receptor set was obtained from a human donor who had recovered from COVID-19. The CDR3 runs from the conserved cysteine through the conserved F or W. Fields, in order: V gene, clone size, D gene, J gene, CDR3 protein, CDR3 DNA. D genes are given only for firm matches. The listing skips clone size in some rows; elsewhere it reads once, few, many or a size class.

>TRBV5-4|.|.|TRBJ2-1
CASSQGTPMSYNEQFF
TGTGCCAGCAGCCAGGGGACTCCTATGTCCTACAATGAGCAGTTCTTC
>TRBV6-5|.|.|TRBJ1-5
CASSYRPDNQAQHF
TGTGCCAGCAGTTACCGGCCAGATAATCAGGCCCAGCATTTT
>TRBV12-3/TRBV12-4|.|.|TRBJ2-6
CAAVPSGANVLTF
TGTGCCGCAGTTCCATCTGGGGCCAACGTCCTGACTTTC
>TRBV19|few|TRBD2|TRBJ2-5
CASGTSGQETQYF
TGTGCCAGCGGGACTAGCGGCCAAGAGACCCAGTACTTC
>TRBV5-1|.|.|TRBJ1-6
CASSLDVRGVSNSPLHF
TGCGCCAGCAGCTTGGACGTCCGCGGCGTGAGTAATTCACCCCTCCACTTT
>TRBV7-9|.|TRBD2|TRBJ2-5
CASSLVPSGKETQYF
TGTGCCAGCAGCTTAGTGCCGAGCGGGAAAGAGACCCAGTACTTC
>TRBV5-4|once|TRBD1|TRBJ1-2
CASSLQGVFNYGYTF
TGTGCCAGCAGCCTACAGGGGGTCTTCAACTATGGCTACACCTTC
>TRBV7-2|.|TRBD2|TRBJ2-1
CASSSVTLAGGIEQFF
TGTGCCAGCAGCTCTGTAACACTAGCGGGGGGAATTGAGCAGTTCTTC
>TRBV19|.|TRBD1|TRBJ1-2
CASSPRQGGNYGYTF
TGTGCCAGTAGTCCCCGACAGGGGGGGAACTATGGCTACACCTTC
>TRBV25-1|.|TRBD2|TRBJ2-3
CASSEGGLAGTDTQYF
TGTGCCAGCAGTGAAGGGGGACTAGCGGGAACAGATACGCAGTATTTT
>TRBV7-2|.|TRBD2|TRBJ2-7
CASSLAGGPDEQYF
TGTGCCAGCAGCCTAGCGGGAGGGCCCGACGAGCAGTACTTC
>TRBV11-2|.|.|TRBJ2-1
CASSLDLGPSSYNEQFF
TGTGCCAGCAGCTTAGATTTGGGGCCGAGCTCCTACAATGAGCAGTTCTTC
>TRBV6-2/TRBV6-3|few|.|TRBJ1-6
CASSLRGNSPLHF
TGTGCCAGCAGTCTACGGGGGAATTCACCCCTCCACTTT
>TRBV20-1|few|.|TRBJ1-6
CSARDRPTNSPLHF
TGCAGTGCTAGAGATAGGCCAACGAATTCACCCCTCCACTTT
>TRBV6-1|.|.|TRBJ1-2
CASSDRIPSYGYTF
TGTGCCAGCAGTGATCGGATCCCCTCTTATGGCTACACCTTC
>TRBV24-1|.|.|TRBJ2-7
CATSDTLQGTMQESSYEQYF
TGTGCCACCAGTGACACCTTACAGGGTACAATGCAGGAGAGCTCCTACGAGCAGTACTTC